The 10 T cell receptor beta chains given below trace back to one sample, sequenced in a study of kidney transplant recipient with SARS-CoV-2 infection. Using its own MiXCR run on the reads, TCRdb lists one record per CDR3 protein. The table includes 200,000 to 300,000 distinct CDR3 sequences, more than 25% detected once. This specimen consisted of a blood sample, obtained at baseline and around day 120 from a kidney transplant recipient. These receptors originate from a male patient between 25 and 39 years old who had COVID-19 and was a kidney transplant recipient. Some T cells may be graft donor cells.

The gene calls are TRBV21-1 and TRBJ1-3. TRBV21-1 is described as a pseudogene. The CDR3 contains 17 residues. CDR3 region: CASRPYLATTRTKHHIF. As DNA, the CDR3 is TGTGCCAGCAGGCCGTACTTAGCTACAACACGCACGAAACACCATATCTTT.

This clonotype was detected many times. This sequence joins TRBV27 and TRBJ2-7; D tentatively fits TRBD1 or TRBD2 (5 bases each). The germline gives CDR1 MNHEY, CDR2 SMNVEV (reference sequence). The CDR3 has 14 residues. V lost 6 bases and J lost 5, with 17 bases in between. CDR3 residues: CASRWGRNFNEQYF. The DNA for the CDR3 is TGTGCCAGCAGATGGGGACGGAATTTTAACGAGCAGTACTTC.

There are many counts of this clonotype. V usage is TRBV4-3 and J usage is TRBJ1-2; D unresolved. The CDR3 has 17 amino acids. Germline V gives CDR1 LGHNA, CDR2 YSLEER. Trimming took 5 bases from V and 4 from J, leaving 23 bases between them. The CDR3 loop is CASSNISGRRKTYGYTF. The CDR3 DNA sequence: TGCGCCAGCAGCAACATCTCAGGACGTCGAAAGACCTATGGCTACACCTTC.

This clonotype was recorded many times. The chain has TRBV5-1 and TRBJ2-7; TRBD2 aligns across 11 bases. CDR1 SGHRS and CDR2 YFSETQ come from the germline V gene. Trimming at V came to 0 bases and at J to 5 bases, leaving 10 bases not matched to a gene. The CDR3 has 17 residues. CDR3 region: CASSLVLAGGTGNEQYF. DNA for the CDR3: TGCGCCAGCAGCTTGGTGCTAGCGGGAGGTACGGGGAACGAGCAGTACTTC. Combining the CDR3 with reference TRBV5-1 and TRBJ2-7 gives the whole variable domain KAGVTQTPRYLIKTRGQQVTLSCSPISGHRSVSWYQQTPGQGLQFLFEYFSETQRNKGNFPGRFSGRQFSNSRSEMNVSTLELGDSALYLCASSLVLAGGTGNEQYFGPGTRLTVT.

In its sample, this clonotype was seen many times. The chain carries TRBV4-3 and TRBJ1-2; no clear D. Germline V gene data show CDR1 as LGHNA and CDR2 as YSLEER. The CDR3 extends over 17 amino acids. Trimming removed 5 bases from V and 4 bases from J, with 23 bases in between. For the CDR3, the DNA is TGCGCCAGCAGCACACTAAAAGGACGTCGAAAGACCTATGGCTACACCTTC. Translation: CASSTLKGRRKTYGYTF.

In its sample, this clonotype was seen many times. This chain connects TRBV6-9 to TRBJ1-2; no firm D call. The germline V and J ends were trimmed by 4 bases and 4 bases, with 22 bases remaining between them. This CDR3 comprises 17 residues. CDR1 and CDR2 from the germline V gene are MNHGY and SVAAGI. CDR3 in DNA: TGTGCCAGCAGTTGCAGTAGGCCTTACGGAAAGACCTATGGCTACACCTTC. Protein sequence: CASSCSRPYGKTYGYTF.

This clonotype was picked up many times. The V call is TRBV11-3, the J call TRBJ1-1, with D unclear. Germline CDR1 and CDR2: SGHNT and YENEEA. This CDR3 comprises 15 residues. Trimming cost V 1 base and J 1 base, with 10 bases left between them. The CDR3 loop reads CASSLVSSRNTEAFF. DNA for the CDR3: TGTGCCAGCAGCTTAGTAAGTTCAAGGAACACTGAAGCTTTCTTT.

The chain is built from TRBV7-2 and TRBJ2-1, with TRBD1 identical over 8 bases. V lost 4 bases, J lost 8 bases, and 16 bases stayed unmatched. Germline V gives CDR1 SGHTA, CDR2 FQGNSA. The CDR3 contains 17 residues. In DNA, the CDR3 is TGTGCCAGCAGCTCGTCGGGACAGGCTAGTCGGTGGCATGAGCAGTTCTTC. Residues: CASSSSGQASRWHEQFF.

This clonotype occurred many times. The chain employs TRBV20-1 and TRBJ1-4; D ambiguous. Trimming removed 3 bases from V and 12 bases from J, with 11 bases in between. This CDR3 contains 11 residues. Per the germline V gene, CDR1 is DFQATT and CDR2 is SNEGSKA (reference sequence). The CDR3 reads CSASNTDELFF. Written as DNA, the CDR3 is TGCAGTGCTAGCAACACGGACGAACTGTTTTTT.

There are a few counts of this clonotype. The chain uses TRBV4-2 and TRBJ2-1, with TRBD1 as a possible D gene (6 bases). Deletions cut 3 bases from V and 5 bases from J, with 8 bases between. Germline CDR1 reads LGHNA; CDR2 reads YNFKEQ. The CDR3 totals 13 residues. CDR3 amino acids: CASSQDSHNEQFF. Here the CDR3 DNA reads TGTGCCAGCAGCCAGGACAGTCACAATGAGCAGTTCTTC.